These 3 T cell receptor beta chains share one sample of origin, sequenced in a study of CD8 T cells in ankylosing spondylitis. Whole-study results and caveats: Roughly 8 highly homologous variants made up a TCR beta motif that seemed to typify ankylosing spondylitis blood.

From the 5' RACE reads, TCRdb called clonotypes with MiXCR, one entry per CDR3 protein. Among 670,000 or so distinct CDR3 sequences listed, around 19% were seen once. These receptors are not linked to any known antigen. Specimen: blood, either unsorted or a sorted T cell fraction (not recorded which). The receptors stem from a male donor with ankylosing spondylitis.

The chain has TRBV11-1 and TRBJ2-3; 8 bases are shared with TRBD2. The CDR3 contains 16 residues. The germline V gene has CDR1 SGHAT and CDR2 FQDESV (reference sequence). Trimming at V came to 5 bases and at J to 0 bases, leaving 7 bases not matched to a gene. The DNA of the CDR3 is TGTGCCAGCAGCCCCGCGGGGGGCCATAGCACAGATACGCAGTATTTT. The encoded protein is CASSPAGGHSTDTQYF.

There are many counts of this clonotype. V is TRBV29-1 and J is TRBJ2-1, with a weak D call TRBD2 (6 bases). From germline, CDR1 is SQVTM and CDR2 ANQGSEA. Deletions cut 6 bases from V and 1 base from J, with 13 bases between. CDR3 size: 14 residues. Here the CDR3 DNA reads TGCAGCGTCGATGGCGGGGAGTCCTACAATGAGCAGTTCTTC. Translated, it gives CSVDGGESYNEQFF.

This clonotype was observed a few times. This chain joins TRBV7-2 and TRBJ1-5; TRBD1 matches at 7 bases. The CDR3 runs to 15 residues. Trimming removed 1 base from V and 4 bases from J; junction bases left unmatched: 4. Germline CDR1 reads SGHTA; CDR2 reads FQGNSA. The CDR3 protein is CASSLVGTENQPQHF. In DNA, the CDR3 is TGTGCCAGCAGCTTAGTGGGGACAGAGAATCAGCCCCAGCATTTT.